Sequencing of this TCR beta chain was carried out in a study of early T cells in non-severe SARS-CoV-2 infection (dated by TCRdb to 2020 to 2022). Regarding the research as a whole: Because TCR sequencing relied on bulk RNA taken from unsorted whole blood, pairing of alpha and beta chains was not possible.

This was a case-control study nested in a cohort of healthcare workers in London, UK, who had nasopharyngeal swab PCR tests and blood samples taken every week. Healthcare workers were recruited between 23 and 31 March 2020, during the week of the UK lockdown, and were followed weekly for up to roughly 16 weeks. Many counts were recorded for this clonotype. Its antigen target is currently unknown. Base quality data are lacking; no much larger clone is found one base away. CDR1 MNHEY and CDR2 SVGAGI are derived from the germline V gene. The CDR3 covers 15 residues, taking in both the cysteine and the phenylalanine. Just CDR3 DNA is preserved here, 45 bases in frame from base 1. For this chain, trimming is 4 bases at the V end and 2 bases at the J end, and the number of junction bases without a gene match is 7. What the study reported, not specific to this receptor: VDJdb matching was skewed toward anti-spike CD8 responses and likely underestimated virus-specific expansions by missing private and CD4 specificities.

The library was obtained by 5' RACE. The sequencer listed for this sample is NextSeq 500. Unique molecular identifiers were attached to individual cDNA molecules in the TCR library protocol so that sequencing error and PCR bias could be corrected. Both TCR alpha and beta chains were sequenced, and tight co-correlation was observed between alpha and beta sequence abundances in each sample. Per the authors' processing: Decombinator V4 was used to annotate the V gene, J gene and CDR3 of the TCR sequences. Expanded TCRs were defined as changing significantly between any two time points under a Poisson model with p below 0.0001. TCR abundances were normalised to the total number of TCRs sequenced per sample and expressed as counts per million. MAIT TCRs were defined by TRAV1-2 paired with TRAJ12, TRAJ20 or TRAJ33, and iNKT TCRs by TRAV10 paired with TRAJ18. VDJdb, accessed 1 November 2021, was searched for CMV, EBV and SARS-CoV-2 annotated TCRs, excluding TCRs annotated for multiple antigens. In-frame beta chains were kept once TCRdb had trimmed the public reads at Q25 with fastp and called clones with MiXCR. Each entry is one CDR3 protein sequence, shown with its most common DNA and genes. For this entry, the V and J calls and clone size follow TCRdb and not the study's own pipeline. Present in this sample are about 34,000 distinct CDR3 sequences, more than 5% of which were seen just once. Clones ranked in the top ten supply around 7% of the sample.

Specimen: whole blood. This chain is built from TRBV6-5 and TRBJ2-7; 8 nucleotides in the junction match TRBD2. The clonotype was recovered from an adult who was a healthcare worker with PCR-confirmed SARS-CoV-2 infection or an uninfected control (not recorded which). This receptor has the CDR3 CASSSLGLAAYEQYF. The sequence in DNA is TGTGCCAGCAGTTCCCTCGGACTAGCCGCCTACGAGCAGTACTTC.